The 29 T cell receptor beta chains in this list originate from one sample, sequenced in a study of T cells expressing NK-cell markers. TCRdb re-called the 5' RACE reads and shows each CDR3 protein once, DNA omitted. This sample lists over 350,000 distinct CDR3 sequences; its ten largest clones have around 11%. The material sequenced was blood T cells: a sorted CD56 or NKG2C T cell subset, CD4+ or CD8+ T cells, or bulk PBMC T cells (not recorded which). The receptors come from a woman aged 45-65 years in good health.

The J gene is TRBJ1-6, the V gene TRBV5-6. The germline gives CDR1 SGHDT, CDR2 YYEEEE. The CDR3 is made up of 14 amino acids. Here the CDR3 reads CASSLVREDSPLHF.

The V and J genes are TRBV19 and TRBJ1-1. The CDR3 extends over 12 amino acids. Germline CDR1 is LNHDA and CDR2 is SQIVND (reference sequence). The CDR3 here is CASQTVNTEAFF.

The chain couples TRBV15 to TRBJ2-1; TCRdb designates TRBD2, a call that cannot be tested without DNA. The CDR3 is 16 amino acids. Germline values: CDR1 LNHNV, CDR2 YYDKDF (reference sequence). CDR3 region: CATSRGATSGSNEQFF. Using reference TRBV15 and TRBJ2-1 for the parts outside the CDR3, the full variable domain is DAMVIQNPRYQVTQFGKPVTLSCSQTLNHNVMYWYQQKSSQAPKLLFHYYDKDFNNEADTPDNFQSRRPNTSFCFLDIRSPGLGDTAMYLCATSRGATSGSNEQFFGPGTRLTVL.

The rearrangement joins TRBV18 to TRBJ2-1. Germline CDR1 KGHSH, CDR2 LQKENI. There are 16 residues in the CDR3. CDR3 region: CASSLKTGAAYNEQFF.

This chain joins TRBV11-2 and TRBJ1-2. The CDR3 consists of 14 residues. CDR1 and CDR2 from the germline V gene are SGHAT and FQNNGV. CDR3 protein: CASSLDRGIYGYTF. The complete variable domain, with remaining parts taken from reference TRBV11-2 and TRBJ1-2, reads EAGVAQSPRYKIIEKRQSVAFWCNPISGHATLYWYQQILGQGPKLLIQFQNNGVVDDSQLPKDRFSAERLKGVDSTLKIQPAKLEDSAVYLCASSLDRGIYGYTFGSGTRLTVV.

The V and J genes are TRBV5-1 and TRBJ2-3; TCRdb designates TRBD1, a call that cannot be tested without DNA. This CDR3 region has 15 residues. The germline gives CDR1 SGHRS, CDR2 YFSETQ. CDR3 region: CASSPRQAISPIGYF.

The gene calls are TRBV10-3 and TRBJ2-1; TCRdb returns TRBD2, unconfirmable since there is no DNA. Germline V gives CDR1 ENHRY, CDR2 SYGVKD. The CDR3 is 16 amino acids. The CDR3 sequence: CAISESGTSGYNEQFF.

The gene calls are TRBV29-1 and TRBJ2-3. The CDR3 has 16 amino acids. From germline, CDR1 is SQVTM and CDR2 ANQGSEA. Here the CDR3 reads CSVEDLGVFGTDTQYF.

This rearrangement joins TRBV27 to TRBJ2-7. The length of the CDR3 is 13 residues. Germline CDR1 MNHEY, CDR2 SMNVEV (reference sequence). The CDR3 sequence: CASSRGGSYEQYF.

The chain carries TRBV28 and TRBJ2-5; as DNA is missing, the TRBD2 call by TCRdb cannot be tested. Germline V gene data show CDR1 as MDHEN and CDR2 as SYDVKM. The CDR3 runs to 14 residues. The chain's CDR3 is CASSLGARGETQYF.

The chain employs TRBV20-1 and TRBJ2-7; TCRdb's D call of TRBD1 is untestable without DNA. From germline, CDR1 is DFQATT and CDR2 SNEGSKA (reference sequence). The CDR3 sequence is 14 residues long. This CDR3 reads CSAQDSLTSYEQYF.

The rearrangement joins TRBV5-1 to TRBJ2-2; no DNA is available, so the TRBD1 call from TCRdb remains unchecked. The CDR3 is 14 residues long. Per germline, CDR1 SGHRS and CDR2 YFSETQ. The CDR3 is CASSGGVSPGELFF.

The J gene is TRBJ2-7, the V gene TRBV2; the D call from TCRdb, TRBD2, cannot be confirmed without DNA. The germline CDR1 and CDR2 sequences are SNHLY and FYNNEI. This CDR3 spans 17 amino acids. CDR3 amino acids: CASSAPSVAGGPYEQYF.

V usage is TRBV6-5 and J usage is TRBJ2-5; the TCRdb D gene call, TRBD1, has no DNA to confirm it. The CDR3 length is 14 residues. Germline CDR1 and CDR2: MNHEY and SVGAGI. The CDR3 is CASRGDGNQETQYF.

The chain employs TRBV18 and TRBJ1-5. Germline V CDR1 and CDR2: KGHSH, LQKENI. The CDR3 runs 14 residues. The CDR3 loop reads CASSPATTDQPQHF.

The chain combines TRBV29-1 with TRBJ2-1; TCRdb outputs TRBD1, but without DNA this stays unchecked. The V gene's germline CDR1 is SQVTM and CDR2 ANQGSEA. The CDR3 sequence is 13 residues long. CDR3 region: CSVVYKGTNEQFF.

V usage is TRBV9 and J usage is TRBJ2-6; lacking DNA, the TRBD1 call made by TCRdb goes unchecked. The CDR3 covers 18 residues. The germline V gene has CDR1 SGDLS and CDR2 YYNGEE. The CDR3 loop is CASSVRARGISGANVLTF.

The chain employs TRBV7-8 and TRBJ2-2; TCRdb calls TRBD1, which cannot be checked without DNA. The CDR3 is made up of 12 amino acids. The germline V gene encodes CDR1 SGHVS and CDR2 FQNEAQ. CDR3 in amino acids: CAAWGRTGELFF.

The chain uses TRBV7-3 and TRBJ1-1; TCRdb names TRBD1, which stays unverified in the absence of DNA. In germline, CDR1 is SGHTA, CDR2 FQGTGA. The length of the CDR3 is 15 residues. CDR3 in amino acids: CASSLTGQGSNEAFF.

The chain carries TRBV5-6 and TRBJ1-1; the TCRdb D gene call, TRBD1, has no DNA to confirm it. There are 13 residues in the CDR3. The germline V gene has CDR1 SGHDT and CDR2 YYEEEE. The CDR3 protein is CASSFFGSPEAFF.

The chain combines TRBV4-2 with TRBJ2-1. This CDR3 contains 16 residues. CDR1 LGHNA and CDR2 YNFKEQ come from the germline V gene. The CDR3 loop reads CASSQVSGTSYNEQFF.

The chain is built from TRBV24-1 and TRBJ2-1; TCRdb designates TRBD1, a call that cannot be tested without DNA. CDR1 and CDR2 (germline): KGHDR, SFDVKD. The CDR3 loop spans 16 amino acids. CDR3 sequence: CATSDLSRGELGEQFF.

The CDR3 spells CASSSGTGVTNEKLFF. The V call is TRBV6-6, the J call TRBJ1-4; TCRdb lists TRBD1, though no DNA is available to test this call. Germline lookup yields CDR1 MNHNY and CDR2 SVGAGI (reference sequence). This CDR3 region has 16 residues.

The chain combines TRBV15 with TRBJ2-5; absent DNA, TCRdb's TRBD2 call cannot be checked. Germline lookup yields CDR1 LNHNV and CDR2 YYDKDF (reference sequence). This CDR3 spans 17 amino acids. This CDR3 is CATRTTSGRHIAETQYF.

The CDR3 sequence: CAISEGQAVEETQYF. This chain connects TRBV10-3 to TRBJ2-5; TCRdb gives TRBD2 as the D gene, but with no DNA this cannot be confirmed. This CDR3 is built from 15 residues. Per the germline V gene, CDR1 is ENHRY and CDR2 is SYGVKD.

The V gene is TRBV19, the J gene TRBJ1-3. Germline V gene data show CDR1 as LNHDA and CDR2 as SQIVND (reference sequence). This CDR3 has 13 residues. The CDR3 sequence: CASSRYSGNTIYF.

The rearrangement uses TRBV7-9 and TRBJ1-1; the TCRdb call, TRBD1, lacks DNA for checking. This CDR3 contains 12 residues. Germline CDR1 reads SEHNR; CDR2 reads FQNEAQ (reference sequence). Here the CDR3 reads CASSDGTDEAFF.

The V gene is TRBV7-9, the J gene TRBJ2-1; TCRdb outputs TRBD1, but without DNA this stays unchecked. Germline V gene sequence: CDR1 SEHNR, CDR2 FQNEAQ (reference sequence). The CDR3 loop spans 13 amino acids. The CDR3 loop reads CASIGDLDNEQFF.

The chain links TRBV12-3 or TRBV12-4 to TRBJ2-1; TCRdb returns TRBD1, unconfirmable since there is no DNA. This CDR3 is 16 amino acids long. CDR3 loop: CASSLRDSIPYNEQFF.